Listed below are T cell receptor beta chains from one sample, sequenced in a study of T cell changes during pregnancy in multiple sclerosis. The protocol was immunoSEQ multiplex PCR, while the TCRdb copy is restricted to in-frame clones and leaves out a portion. The data show roughly 36,000 clones, 90% to 95% seen once. This sample comprised CD8+ T cells from peripheral blood mononuclear cells, obtained in the second trimester of pregnancy. All receptors come from a female donor with multiple sclerosis, enrolled in a pregnancy study. The conserved cysteine and the conserved F or W are not part of the CDR3 here. Fields, in order: J gene, V gene, CDR3 protein.

J: TRBJ1-5; V: TRBV18; CDR3: ASSRRRGSGGQPQH
J: TRBJ1-1; V: TRBV5-5; CDR3: ASSTTQGPPYTEAF
J: TRBJ1-4; V: TRBV18; CDR3: ASSSYRGSTNEKLF
J: TRBJ1-2; V: TRBV7-2; CDR3: ASSDNQYYGYT
J: TRBJ1-5; V: TRBV11-2; CDR3: ASSLGEAGNQPQH
J: TRBJ1-2; V: TRBV27; CDR3: ASSLSFQEGYT
J: TRBJ2-1; V: TRBV5-1; CDR3: ASSLEGGQGDPYNEQF
J: TRBJ1-5; V: TRBV27; CDR3: ASSSLGGPNQPQH
J: TRBJ2-1; V: TRBV2; CDR3: ASSAYPGQGAYEQF
J: TRBJ1-6; V: TRBV5-6; CDR3: ASSLGQGSTPLH
J: TRBJ2-7; V: TRBV7-3; CDR3: ASSLLYEQY
J: TRBJ2-7; V: TRBV4-3; CDR3: ASSQARTAPSYEQY
J: TRBJ1-4; V: TRBV5-4; CDR3: ASSLTGGHEKLF
J: TRBJ2-2; V: TRBV6-1; CDR3: ASSEGGRTGELF
J: TRBJ2-7; V: TRBV30; CDR3: AWRTDSYEQY
J: TRBJ2-3; V: TRBV2; CDR3: ASGNRGSLADTQY
J: TRBJ2-1; V: TRBV4-3; CDR3: ASSQEEASGGHYNEQF
J: TRBJ2-7; V: TRBV9; CDR3: ASSGGTSSHEQY
J: TRBJ1-5; V: TRBV5-1; CDR3: ASSLEGLSNQPQH
J: TRBJ2-7; V: TRBV14; CDR3: ASSPWGRPPEGN
J: TRBJ1-2; V: TRBV4-3; CDR3: ASSQASGTGIINYGYT
J: TRBJ2-1; V: TRBV25-1; CDR3: ASSGTSVYNEQF
J: TRBJ2-7; V: TRBV9; CDR3: ASSSGTGIYEQY
J: TRBJ2-1; V: TRBV11-2; CDR3: ASSSQGSSYNEQF
J: TRBJ2-7; V: TRBV4-3; CDR3: ASSHDSGTSSYEQY
J: TRBJ2-7; V: TRBV11-2; CDR3: ASSPGTFYEQY
J: TRBJ2-5; V: TRBV11-2; CDR3: ASSLPSGHAGTQY
J: TRBJ2-1; V: TRBV7-2; CDR3: ASSLIWGLADNEQF
J: TRBJ1-2; V: TRBV19; CDR3: ASSIAGSYT
J: TRBJ2-7; V: TRBV5-5; CDR3: ASSLTTGSYEQY
J: TRBJ1-5; V: TRBV2; CDR3: ASRVGQYSNQPQH
J: TRBJ2-1; V: TRBV9; CDR3: ASSAGTSGGYNEQF
J: TRBJ1-2; V: TRBV10-3; CDR3: AMRVTGTDYT
J: TRBJ1-1; V: TRBV27; CDR3: ASKPSTGGNTEAF
J: TRBJ1-1; V: TRBV27; CDR3: ASSPRGDMNTEAF
J: TRBJ2-1; V: TRBV7-7; CDR3: ASSSPGLGRHNEQF
J: TRBJ1-1; V: TRBV7-9; CDR3: ASSFVSGGTEAF
J: TRBJ2-3; V: TRBV7-9; CDR3: ASSLAGEGTQY
J: TRBJ2-3; V: TRBV7-9; CDR3: ASSPGGSQY
J: TRBJ2-2; V: TRBV18; CDR3: ASSPSTQGGTGELF
J: TRBJ1-1; V: TRBV4-2; CDR3: ASSPDPAGILNTEAF
J: TRBJ1-2; V: TRBV27; CDR3: ASSPDRDNYGYT
J: TRBJ2-6; V: TRBV6-1; CDR3: ASSEQGSGANVLT
J: TRBJ1-2; V: TRBV6-5; CDR3: ASSYSRGQDYGYT
J: TRBJ2-3; V: TRBV6-4; CDR3: ASSGVAGSTDTQY
J: TRBJ2-3; V: TRBV19; CDR3: ASSQRGGGATDTQY
J: TRBJ1-2; V: TRBV30; CDR3: AWGEQYYGYT
J: TRBJ2-7; V: TRBV29-1; CDR3: SVGLATSYEQY
J: TRBJ1-1; V: TRBV7-9; CDR3: ASSSGYPEAF
J: TRBJ2-5; V: TRBV7-6; CDR3: ASSLDAGMGKTQY
J: TRBJ2-7; V: TRBV7-9; CDR3: ASSSTSGSIYEQY
J: TRBJ1-3; V: TRBV30; CDR3: AWNPGQGSGNTIY